Below are 27 T cell receptor beta chains sequenced from a single sample in a study of blood T cells in healthy people across ages. A second roughly 6 to 12 cycle PCR used barcoded and J-beta primers. TCRdb called the 5' RACE reads again in MiXCR, with one record for every CDR3 protein. The repertoire holds some 930,000 distinct CDR3 sequences, just under 30% seen once, with about a tenth in the top ten. These data were also reused for a study on T cells of mothers and their children.

Input material: blood. These TCRs come from a woman in her 40s in good health.

About this clonotype: Being one base from a much bigger clone, this may be a read error. V usage is TRBV24-1 and J usage is TRBJ2-7, with 9 positions matching TRBD1. The J call is doubtful: the DNA matches TRBJ2-5 better. Germline CDR1 is KGHDR and CDR2 is SFDVKD. This CDR3 has 15 residues. CDR3 nucleotides: TGTGCCATCAGTGCAGGGACAGGGTGGGGAGAGACCCAGTACTTC. It encodes CAISAGTGWGETQYF.

The table lists this clonotype with a few counts. The chain carries TRBV7-2 and TRBJ2-7, with D perhaps given as TRBD1 or TRBD2 (6 bases each). Looked up from germline, CDR1 is SGHTA and CDR2 is FQGNSA. The CDR3 covers 13 residues. V was trimmed by 5 bases and J by 7 bases, leaving 15 bases between them. The CDR3 reads CASSPPGAGEQYF. For the CDR3, the DNA is TGTGCCAGCAGCCCGCCGGGGGCGGGAGAGCAGTACTTC.

The chain carries TRBV12-3 or TRBV12-4 and TRBJ2-7; D may be TRBD1 (5 bases). The CDR3 is 14 amino acids. Trimming stripped 3 bases from V and 5 bases from J, with 14 bases between. The CDR3 nucleotides are TGTGCCAGCAGTTTGATGGGTTTAGGGGACGAGCAGTACTTC. As protein: CASSLMGLGDEQYF.

Only one count was recorded for this clonotype. The chain uses TRBV7-2 and TRBJ1-2; D call uncertain. CDR1 is SGHTA and CDR2 is FQGNSA in the germline V gene. The length of the CDR3 is 16 residues. Trimming removed 2 bases from V and 4 bases from J, with 17 bases in between. The CDR3 region has the DNA TGTGCCAGCAGCTTACGAATGGACGGCTCCTCCTATGGCTACACCTTC. Protein sequence: CASSLRMDGSSYGYTF. Variable domain in full (rest from reference TRBV7-2 and TRBJ1-2): GAGVSQSPSNKVTEKGKDVELRCDPISGHTALYWYRQSLGQGLEFLIYFQGNSAPDKSGLPSDRFSAERTGGSVSTLTIQRTQQEDSAVYLCASSLRMDGSSYGYTFGSGTRLTVV.

The chain links TRBV2 to TRBJ2-3; 12 nucleotides agree with TRBD2. The CDR3 is 16 amino acids. The junction had 3 bases not matched to a gene; V was cut back by 4 bases and J by 1 base. Per the germline V gene, CDR1 is SNHLY and CDR2 is FYNNEI. CDR3 in DNA: TGTGCCAGCAGTGGAGGACTAGCGGGGCGCACAGATACGCAGTATTTT. Its protein is CASSGGLAGRTDTQYF.

This clonotype showed up many times. The J gene is TRBJ1-2, the V gene TRBV6-6; possible D gene TRBD1, 6 bases. The V and J ends lost 7 bases and 4 bases respectively, with 13 bases between them. Per the germline V gene, CDR1 is MNHNY and CDR2 is SVGAGI (reference sequence). The CDR3 has 13 amino acids. This CDR3 is CASTQGGLYGYTF. DNA of the CDR3: TGTGCCAGCACTCAAGGGGGACTCTATGGCTACACCTTC.

This clonotype was observed a few times. Its ends do not fully match the called genes, so a read error is possible. The chain employs TRBV5-1 and TRBJ2-5; D possibly corresponds to TRBD1 (6 bases). The J call may be mistaken, given a closer DNA end match to TRBJ2-7. Germline CDR1 SGHRS, CDR2 YFSETQ. There are 14 residues in the CDR3. CDR3 amino acids: CAGSPRDTRNEQYF. The CDR3 DNA follows: TGCGCCGGCAGCCCCCGGGACACTCGGAACGAGCAGTACTTC.

J is TRBJ2-1 and V is TRBV7-2; TRBD2 is a possible D gene (6 bases). Per germline, CDR1 SGHTA and CDR2 FQGNSA. With 2 bases removed from V and 9 bases from J, the gap between germline ends came to 17 bases. The CDR3 loop spans 15 amino acids. CDR3 nucleotide sequence: TGTGCCAGCAGCTTAACAGATGCGGGGTTCATTGAGCAGTTCTTC. It encodes CASSLTDAGFIEQFF.

This clonotype was counted only a few times. V is TRBV28 and J is TRBJ1-5; the D is unclear. Germline loops: CDR1 MDHEN, CDR2 SYDVKM. The length of the CDR3 is 14 residues. With 3 bases removed from V and 0 bases from J, the gap between germline ends came to 6 bases. The CDR3 sequence: CASSFPNSNQPQHF. The CDR3 DNA reads as TGTGCCAGCAGTTTCCCGAATAGCAATCAGCCCCAGCATTTT. The full variable domain, its missing parts supplied by reference TRBV28 and TRBJ1-5, is DVKVTQSSRYLVKRTGEKVFLECVQDMDHENMFWYRQDPGLGLRLIYFSYDVKMKEKGDIPEGYSVSREKKERFSLILESASTNQTSMYLCASSFPNSNQPQHFGDGTRLSIL.

In its sample, this clonotype was seen once. CDR3 sequence: CASSLGRQIEAFF. The DNA of the CDR3 is TGCGCCAGCAGCTTGGGTCGACAAATTGAAGCTTTCTTT. This chain links TRBV5-1 with TRBJ1-1; no definite D call. The CDR3 is 13 residues long. Trimming pared 0 bases from V and 7 bases from J, leaving 10 bases between. Germline CDR1 and CDR2: SGHRS and YFSETQ.

This clonotype has only a few counts. Germline is not matched at one junction end, which may reflect a read error. The rearrangement joins TRBV5-6 to TRBJ2-1, with 14 positions matching TRBD2. The CDR3 has 15 residues. From germline, CDR1 is SGHDT and CDR2 YYEEEE. In DNA form, the CDR3 reads TGTGTCAGCAGCACAAGACTAGCGGGGGGGAATGAGCAGTTCTTC. It codes for CVSSTRLAGGNEQFF.

The chain has TRBV28 and TRBJ2-5, with a tentative D call TRBD2 (5 bases). Matching the DNA end better, TRBJ2-7 makes the J call doubtful. The CDR3 runs 14 residues. In germline, CDR1 is MDHEN, CDR2 SYDVKM. CDR3 loop: CASSTRGRPYEQYF. DNA for the CDR3: TGTGCCAGCAGTACCAGAGGGAGACCTTACGAGCAGTACTTC.

This clonotype has just a few counts. The rearrangement links TRBV7-3 to TRBJ2-1, with 11 bases lining up with TRBD2. J gave up 5 bases and V 1 base, and 10 bases lay outside the gene matches. This CDR3 has 18 residues. The germline V gene encodes CDR1 SGHTA and CDR2 FQGTGA. The CDR3 protein is CASSLRSFGTSGNNEQFF. As DNA, the CDR3 is TGTGCCAGCAGCTTAAGGTCGTTCGGGACTAGCGGTAACAATGAGCAGTTCTTC.

This clonotype was observed many times. V usage is TRBV5-5 and J usage is TRBJ1-6; 8 bases are shared with TRBD1. V shed 0 bases and J 3 bases; nucleotides not matched to a gene: 8. From germline, CDR1 is SGHKS and CDR2 YYEKEE (reference sequence). The CDR3 contains 18 residues. The CDR3 DNA reads TGTGCCAGCAGCTTGGTGGACAGGGTAGCGGACTATAATTCACCCCTCCACTTT. Translated, it gives CASSLVDRVADYNSPLHF.

This clonotype occurred many times. The chain is built from TRBV20-1 and TRBJ1-2, with D maybe TRBD1 (5 bases). CDR3 length equals 13 residues. V lost 3 bases and J lost 2, with 10 bases in between. Germline-derived CDR1 and CDR2 are DFQATT and SNEGSKA (reference sequence). In DNA, the CDR3 is TGCAGTGCTAGGGGGACGGAGAACTATGGCTACACCTTC. It is translated as CSARGTENYGYTF.

This clonotype was observed many times. This CDR3 reads CASRDRVDEQYF. The CDR3, as DNA: TGTGCCAGCAGGGACAGGGTCGACGAGCAGTACTTC. The V call is TRBV12-3 or TRBV12-4, the J call TRBJ2-7; 8 bases line up with TRBD1. This CDR3 region has 12 residues. V trimming: 6 bases; J trimming: 5 bases; junction bases outside the gene matches: 3.

The genes are TRBV3-1 and TRBJ2-7; D is perhaps TRBD1 or TRBD2 (5 bases each). V was clipped by 5 bases and J by 8 bases, with 19 bases between them. This CDR3 comprises 14 residues. Germline V gene lookup returns CDR1 LGHDT and CDR2 YNNKEL (reference sequence). This CDR3 reads CASSLSSGARKQYF. The CDR3 nucleotides are TGTGCCAGCAGCTTATCCTCCGGGGCAAGAAAGCAGTACTTC.

About this clonotype itself: Being one base from a much bigger clone, this may be a read error. The chain combines TRBV7-2 with TRBJ1-5, with unresolved D. Germline loops: CDR1 SGHTA, CDR2 FQGNSA. This CDR3 has 13 residues. The V end was cut by 8 bases, the J end by 3 bases, with 11 bases between. DNA for the CDR3: TGTGCCAGCGGCGTGGAGGTCAATCAGCCCCAGCATTTT. It yields the protein CASGVEVNQPQHF.

The genes are TRBV18 and TRBJ2-6, with D tentatively TRBD1 (5 bases). Trimming removed 0 bases from V and 4 bases from J, with 13 bases in between. Germline loops: CDR1 KGHSH, CDR2 LQKENI. The CDR3 sequence is 17 residues long. The CDR3 bases are TGTGCCAGCTCACCACCGTCTTCCAGGGCCGGGGCCAACGTCCTGACTTTC. As protein: CASSPPSSRAGANVLTF.

There are many counts of this clonotype. The J gene is TRBJ2-7, the V gene TRBV6-6; D ambiguous. CDR1 and CDR2 (germline): MNHNY, SVGAGI (reference sequence). The CDR3 runs to 15 residues. V was shortened by 2 bases and J by 0 bases, with 11 bases between the two germline ends. The CDR3 DNA is TGTGCCAGCAGTTACGAGGTTGCTTCCTCCTACGAGCAGTACTTC. Translated: CASSYEVASSYEQYF.

This clonotype was found many times. The genes are TRBV29-1 and TRBJ2-7; D is possibly TRBD1 or TRBD2 (5 bases each). Trimming took 1 base from V and 4 from J, leaving 20 bases between them. Germline V gives CDR1 SQVTM, CDR2 ANQGSEA. There are 16 residues in the CDR3. The chain's CDR3 is CSVEGEQTVSGYEQYF. Here the CDR3 DNA reads TGCAGCGTTGAAGGGGAACAGACAGTTTCGGGGTACGAGCAGTACTTC.

The V call is TRBV4-2, the J call TRBJ2-5; 10 bases are shared with TRBD2. V lost 1 base and J lost 2; bases outside the gene matches: 4. This CDR3 region has 16 residues. Per germline, CDR1 LGHNA and CDR2 YNFKEQ. CDR3 DNA: TGTGCCAGCAGCCAAGGGACTAGCGGAACGCAAGAGACCCAGTACTTC. Encoded protein: CASSQGTSGTQETQYF.

About this clonotype: A read error may be the cause here, since a much bigger clone is one base away. This rearrangement joins TRBV5-1 to TRBJ2-7; D gene uncertain. Germline values: CDR1 SGHRS, CDR2 YFSETQ. Between the trimmed V and J ends, which lost 0 bases and 0 bases, there was a span of 16 bases. The length of the CDR3 is 17 residues. CDR3 sequence: CASSLGLRADHSYEQYF. The CDR3 DNA sequence: TGCGCCAGCAGCTTGGGACTTCGGGCGGACCACTCCTACGAGCAGTACTTC.

At least ten counts were recorded for this clonotype. V usage is TRBV7-9 and J usage is TRBJ2-1; a weak D match, TRBD2 (6 bases). This CDR3 is 14 amino acids long. Looked up from germline, CDR1 is SEHNR and CDR2 is FQNEAQ (reference sequence). Trimming cost V 5 bases and J 6 bases, with 14 bases left between them. The CDR3 sequence is CASSPEAGPNEQFF. CDR3 bases: TGTGCCAGCAGCCCAGAGGCGGGGCCCAATGAGCAGTTCTTC.

J is TRBJ2-5 and V is TRBV20-1; D might be TRBD1 or TRBD2, each matching 5 bases. The CDR3 consists of 15 residues. V was trimmed by 5 bases and J by 0 bases, leaving 16 bases between them. Germline V CDR1 and CDR2: DFQATT, SNEGSKA (reference sequence). The CDR3 spells CSAPRPGRDQETQYF. Written as DNA, the CDR3 is TGCAGTGCTCCCCGCCCGGGACGGGACCAAGAGACCCAGTACTTC.

The V and J genes are TRBV6-6 and TRBJ1-5; D is undetermined. The CDR3 consists of 16 residues. V gave up 0 bases and J gave up 6 bases, with 15 bases separating them. The germline V gene has CDR1 MNHNY and CDR2 SVGAGI (reference sequence). The CDR3 sequence is CASSYSITALGQPQHF. As DNA, the CDR3 is TGTGCCAGCAGTTACTCGATCACGGCCCTGGGTCAGCCCCAGCATTTT.

There are many counts of this clonotype. The CDR3 sequence: CASSYMWGQVDIQYF. The CDR3 region has the DNA TGTGCCAGCAGTTACATGTGGGGACAGGTCGACATTCAGTACTTC. This rearrangement joins TRBV6-6 to TRBJ2-4, with 8 bases identical to TRBD1. The CDR3 is 15 amino acids. Germline CDR1 MNHNY, CDR2 SVGAGI (reference sequence). Trimming took 2 bases from V and 8 from J; bases not matched to a gene: 8.